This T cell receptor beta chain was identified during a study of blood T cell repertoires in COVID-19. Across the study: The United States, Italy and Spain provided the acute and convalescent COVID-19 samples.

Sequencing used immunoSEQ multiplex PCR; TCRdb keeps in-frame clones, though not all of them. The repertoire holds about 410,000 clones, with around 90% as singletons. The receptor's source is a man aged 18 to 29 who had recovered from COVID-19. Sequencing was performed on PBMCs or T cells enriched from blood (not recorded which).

Written as DNA, the CDR3 is TGTGCCAGCAGAGTACAGGGGGGAACTGAAGCTTTCTTT. Its translation: CASRVQGGTEAFF. The rearrangement links TRBV7-2 to TRBJ1-1, with 8 bases fitting TRBD1. V gave up 6 bases and J gave up 5 bases; unmatched junction bases: 5. The CDR3 is made up of 13 amino acids. The germline V gene encodes CDR1 SGHTA and CDR2 FQGNSA.